This is a list of T cell receptor beta chains from one sample in a study of T cell responses to AZD1222 COVID-19 vaccine. Libraries were prepared by immunoSEQ multiplex PCR; TCRdb keeps only in-frame clonotypes and omits some of them. The sample includes about 94,000 clones, 75% to 90% of them seen just once. Sequencing was performed on peripheral blood, taken 28 days after the second AZD1222 dose. These receptors all come from an adult who received the AZD1222 COVID-19 vaccine. Both conserved end residues are part of each CDR3. A D gene is named only where the DNA matches it firmly. Clone size is not always given. Where it is, it says once, few, many or a class for expanded clones.

d_call j_call clone_size v_call cdr3_aa cdr3_nt
. TRBJ1-2 . TRBV19 CASSPPDTAFSLYGYTF TGTGCCAGTAGTCCTCCGGACACCGCTTTTTCGCTCTATGGCTACACCTTC
. TRBJ1-1 . TRBV13 CASSTTTGNTEAFF TGTGCCAGCAGCACAACGACAGGGAACACTGAAGCTTTCTTT
TRBD1 TRBJ1-4 . TRBV10-3 CAISVSGTGGEKLFF TGTGCCATCAGCGTCTCCGGGACAGGGGGGGAAAAACTGTTTTTT
. TRBJ2-3 . TRBV10-3 CATTTSGDTQYF TGTGCCACAACCACTTCGGGGGATACGCAGTATTTT
. TRBJ1-1 . TRBV2 CASRGSTGGGTEAFF TGTGCCAGCAGGGGTAGCACCGGAGGGGGCACTGAAGCTTTCTTT
. TRBJ2-7 . TRBV2 CASRPLPRDLSYEQYF TGTGCCAGCAGGCCTCTTCCCCGGGATCTCTCCTACGAGCAGTACTTC
. TRBJ2-3 . TRBV11-2 CASSGTLHSTDTQYF TGTGCCAGCAGCGGAACTCTCCATAGCACAGATACGCAGTATTTT
TRBD2 TRBJ2-4 . TRBV20-1 CSASYPTSGLAKNIQYF TGCAGTGCTAGTTACCCCACTAGCGGGCTAGCCAAAAACATTCAGTACTTC
. TRBJ1-2 . TRBV4-2 CASSQEGRNYGYTF TGTGCCAGCAGCCAAGAAGGGCGGAACTATGGCTACACCTTC
. TRBJ2-7 . TRBV18 CASSPPPGANEQYF TGTGCCAGCTCACCACCCCCAGGGGCGAACGAGCAGTACTTC
TRBD2 TRBJ2-1 few TRBV9 CASSARSGGDTYEQFF TGTGCCAGCAGCGCCCGGAGCGGGGGGGACACATATGAGCAGTTCTTC
. TRBJ2-7 . TRBV10-1 CASSPAWGPHEQYF TGCGCCAGCAGCCCCGCGTGGGGCCCCCACGAGCAGTACTTC
. TRBJ1-6 . TRBV25-1 CASGRQSFNSPLHF TGTGCAAGCGGGCGGCAGAGCTTTAATTCACCCCTCCACTTT
TRBD1 TRBJ1-2 . TRBV19 CASSNPGQGSYGYTF TGTGCCAGTAGTAACCCGGGACAGGGGAGCTATGGCTACACCTTC
. TRBJ1-4 . TRBV6-2/TRBV6-3 CASSYLLREKLFF TGTGCCAGCAGTTACCTCTTAAGGGAAAAACTGTTTTTT
. TRBJ1-5 . TRBV12-5 CASGLVNQPQHF TGTGCTAGTGGTTTGGTTAACCAGCCCCAGCATTTT
TRBD2 TRBJ2-2 . TRBV3-1/TRBV3-2 CASSQLGTSGSGELFF TGTGCCAGCAGCCAGCTAGGGACTAGCGGGAGCGGGGAGCTGTTTTTT
. TRBJ2-7 . TRBV3-1/TRBV3-2 CASSPRGTAIEEQYF TGTGCCAGCAGTCCCCGAGGGACGGCCATTGAGGAGCAGTACTTC
. TRBJ2-1 few TRBV6-2/TRBV6-3 CASSYGGGDGNEQFF TGTGCCAGCAGTTACGGTGGGGGAGACGGGAATGAGCAGTTCTTC
. TRBJ2-5 . TRBV15 CATGAGFETQYF TGTGCCACCGGTGCGGGGTTTGAGACCCAGTACTTC
. TRBJ1-1 . TRBV30 CAWSFSDTEAFF TGTGCCTGGAGTTTCTCGGACACTGAAGCTTTCTTT
TRBD1 TRBJ2-2 . TRBV19 CATPNGQVDTGELFF TGTGCCACCCCGAACGGACAGGTAGACACCGGGGAGCTGTTTTTT
. TRBJ1-5 . TRBV19 CASSMGGTRNQPQHF TGTGCCAGTAGTATGGGCGGGACACGCAATCAGCCCCAGCATTTT
. TRBJ2-3 . TRBV27 CASSGTRADGDTQYF TGTGCCAGCAGTGGTACACGGGCGGACGGAGATACGCAGTATTTT
. TRBJ2-7 once TRBV27 CASSLVGDYPTYEQYF TGTGCCAGCAGTTTGGTCGGGGATTACCCCACCTACGAGCAGTACTTC
TRBD2 TRBJ2-5 once TRBV7-2 CASSRGGRPPQETQYF TGTGCCAGCAGCAGGGGCGGGAGACCCCCCCAAGAGACCCAGTACTTC
. TRBJ2-4 . TRBV7-2 CASSLDGSGLNIQYF TGTGCCAGCAGCTTAGACGGATCCGGACTTAACATTCAGTACTTC
. TRBJ1-1 . TRBV5-1 CASSLSGVDTEAFF TGCGCCAGCAGCTTGTCTGGGGTAGACACTGAAGCTTTCTTT
. TRBJ1-5 . TRBV11-2 CASSLEGQPQHF TGTGCCAGCAGCTTAGAGGGTCAGCCCCAGCATTTT
TRBD1 TRBJ2-1 . TRBV19 CASSIRTGGFYNEQFF TGTGCCAGTAGTATTAGGACAGGGGGCTTTTACAATGAGCAGTTCTTC
. TRBJ2-5 . TRBV7-3 CASSFGTPGETQYF TGTGCCAGCAGCTTTGGGACTCCAGGGGAGACCCAGTACTTC
. TRBJ2-6 . TRBV4-3 CASSQAGDGSGANVLTF TGCGCCAGCAGCCAAGCAGGGGACGGTTCCGGGGCCAACGTCCTGACTTTC
. TRBJ2-1 medium-sized TRBV12-3/TRBV12-4 CASSLDSGNEQFF TGTGCCAGCAGTTTGGACTCGGGCAATGAGCAGTTCTTC
. TRBJ2-3 . TRBV5-1 CASSLDPPGAQYF TGCGCCAGCAGCTTGGATCCCCCCGGAGCGCAGTATTTT
TRBD1 TRBJ1-5 . TRBV6-1 CASSELWGQGGQPQHF TGTGCCAGCAGTGAGTTATGGGGACAGGGGGGTCAGCCCCAGCATTTT
. TRBJ2-7 . TRBV6-5 CASSKTVTYEQYF TGTGCCAGCAGCAAGACTGTTACCTACGAGCAGTACTTC
TRBD1 TRBJ2-2 few TRBV7-9 CACKRGPETGELFF TGTGCCTGCAAGAGGGGGCCGGAGACCGGGGAGCTGTTTTTT
. TRBJ2-2 . TRBV12-3/TRBV12-4 CASSLAVTGELFF TGTGCCAGCAGTTTAGCGGTTACCGGGGAGCTGTTTTTT
TRBD2 TRBJ2-7 . TRBV4-1 CASSQDSSGRREQYF TGCGCCAGCAGCCAAGATTCCAGCGGGAGACGCGAGCAGTACTTC
. TRBJ1-6 . TRBV7-3 CASSLTGQSPLHF TGTGCCAGCAGCTTAACGGGACAATCACCCCTCCACTTT
. TRBJ1-1 . TRBV27 CASSAQTDKPEAFF TGTGCCAGCAGTGCACAGACAGATAAACCTGAAGCTTTCTTT
TRBD1 TRBJ2-7 . TRBV7-6 CASSLVDRGFSYEQYF TGTGCCAGCAGCTTAGTGGACAGGGGATTTTCCTACGAGCAGTACTTC
TRBD2 TRBJ2-3 . TRBV5-1 CASSPLSGLSTDTQYF TGCGCCAGCAGCCCTCTATCGGGACTATCCACAGATACGCAGTATTTT
TRBD1 TRBJ1-1 . TRBV19 CASSPLTGTATNTEAFF TGTGCCAGTAGTCCACTTACCGGGACAGCAACGAACACTGAAGCTTTCTTT
. TRBJ2-5 . TRBV27 CASSPRRQLETQYF TGTGCCAGCAGTCCACGACGGCAGTTGGAGACCCAGTACTTC
. TRBJ1-6 few TRBV4-2 CASSQNSGANSPLHF TGTGCCAGCAGCCAGAACAGTGGGGCGAATTCACCCCTCCACTTT
. TRBJ2-3 few TRBV5-8 CASSGDSSTDTQYF TGTGCCAGCAGCGGGGACTCTAGCACAGATACGCAGTATTTT
TRBD1 TRBJ2-5 . TRBV6-5 CASREGARETQYF TGTGCCAGTAGAGAGGGGGCACGGGAGACCCAGTACTTC
. TRBJ1-2 . TRBV6-5 CASSYSSSLPGYTF TGTGCCAGCAGTTACTCGAGCAGTCTTCCTGGCTACACCTTC
. TRBJ1-3 . TRBV3-1/TRBV3-2 CASSRTDPGNTIYF TGTGCCAGCAGCCGAACAGACCCTGGAAACACCATATATTTT